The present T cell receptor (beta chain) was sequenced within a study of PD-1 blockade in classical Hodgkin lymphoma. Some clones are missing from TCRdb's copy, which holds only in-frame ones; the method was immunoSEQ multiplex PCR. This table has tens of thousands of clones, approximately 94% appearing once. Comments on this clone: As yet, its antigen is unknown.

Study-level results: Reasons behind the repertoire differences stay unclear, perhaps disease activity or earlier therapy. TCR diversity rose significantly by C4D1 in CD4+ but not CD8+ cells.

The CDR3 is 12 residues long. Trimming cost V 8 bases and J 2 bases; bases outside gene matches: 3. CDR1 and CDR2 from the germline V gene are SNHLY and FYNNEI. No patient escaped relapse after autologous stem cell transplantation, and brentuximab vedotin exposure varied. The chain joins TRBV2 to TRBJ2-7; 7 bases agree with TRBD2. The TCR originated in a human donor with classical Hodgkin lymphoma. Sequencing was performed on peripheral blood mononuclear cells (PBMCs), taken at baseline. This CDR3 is CASRGEAYEQYF. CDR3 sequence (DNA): TGTGCCAGCCGGGGGGAGGCCTACGAGCAGTACTTC.